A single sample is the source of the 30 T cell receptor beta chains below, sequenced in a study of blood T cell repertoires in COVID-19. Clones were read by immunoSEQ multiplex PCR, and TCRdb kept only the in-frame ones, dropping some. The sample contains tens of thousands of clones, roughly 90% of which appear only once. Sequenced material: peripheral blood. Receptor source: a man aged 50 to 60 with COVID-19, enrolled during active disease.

CDR3 loop: CASSEAAITGYTF. The CDR3 DNA follows: TGTGCCAGCAGTGAGGCAGCGATAACGGGCTACACCTTC. V usage is TRBV2 and J usage is TRBJ1-2, with D uncertain. The CDR3 totals 13 residues. Trimming shortened V by 3 bases and J by 8 bases, and 13 bases separated the two germline ends. CDR1 SNHLY and CDR2 FYNNEI come from the germline V gene. Filled out from reference TRBV2 and TRBJ1-2, the complete variable domain reads EPEVTQTPSHQVTQMGQEVILRCVPISNHLYFYWYRQILGQKVEFLVSFYNNEISEKSEIFDDQFSVERPDGSNFTLKIRSTKLEDSAMYFCASSEAAITGYTFGSGTRLTVV.

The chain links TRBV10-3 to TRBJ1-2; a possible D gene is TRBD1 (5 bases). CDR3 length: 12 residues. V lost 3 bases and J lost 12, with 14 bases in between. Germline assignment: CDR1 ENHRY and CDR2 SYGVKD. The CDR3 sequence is CAISEAGGAHTF. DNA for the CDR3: TGTGCCATCAGTGAAGCGGGCGGGGCCCACACCTTC.

CDR3: CASSLQGGREKLFF. DNA of the CDR3: TGTGCCAGCAGTCTACAGGGTGGACGAGAAAAACTGTTTTTT. The rearrangement uses TRBV6-6 and TRBJ1-4; perhaps TRBD1 as D (6 bases). Trimming shortened V by 5 bases and J by 8 bases, and 15 bases separated the two germline ends. The CDR3 is 14 amino acids. Germline CDR1 is MNHNY and CDR2 is SVGAGI (reference sequence).

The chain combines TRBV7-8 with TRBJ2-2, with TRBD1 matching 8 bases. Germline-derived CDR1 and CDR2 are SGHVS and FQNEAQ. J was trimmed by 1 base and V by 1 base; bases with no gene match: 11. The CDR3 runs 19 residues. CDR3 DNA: TGTGCCAGCAGCTTAGGGGCAGCAGGGGGCGTTGGGAACACCGGGGAGCTGTTTTTT. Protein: CASSLGAAGGVGNTGELFF.

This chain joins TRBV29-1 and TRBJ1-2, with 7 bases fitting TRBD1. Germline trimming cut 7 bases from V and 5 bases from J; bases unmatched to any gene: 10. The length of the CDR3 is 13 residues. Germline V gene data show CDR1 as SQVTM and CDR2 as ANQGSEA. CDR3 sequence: CSADPGTAYGYTF. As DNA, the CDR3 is TGCAGCGCCGACCCGGGGACAGCGTATGGCTACACCTTC.

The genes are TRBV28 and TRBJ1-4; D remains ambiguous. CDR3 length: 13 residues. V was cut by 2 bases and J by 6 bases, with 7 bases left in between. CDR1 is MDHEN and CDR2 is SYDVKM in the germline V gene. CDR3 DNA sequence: TGTGCCAGCAGTTTAACAGTGGATGAAAAACTGTTTTTT. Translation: CASSLTVDEKLFF.

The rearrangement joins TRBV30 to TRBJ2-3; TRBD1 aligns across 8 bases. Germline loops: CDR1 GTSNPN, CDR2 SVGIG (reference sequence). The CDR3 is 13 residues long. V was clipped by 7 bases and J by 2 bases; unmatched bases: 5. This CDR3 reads CALDRANTDTQYF. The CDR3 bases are TGTGCCTTGGACAGGGCCAACACAGATACGCAGTATTTT. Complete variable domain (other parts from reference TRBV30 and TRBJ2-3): SQTIHQWPATLVQPVGSPLSLECTVEGTSNPNLYWYRQAAGRGLQLLFYSVGIGQISSEVPQNLSASRPQDRQFILSSKKLLLSDSGFYLCALDRANTDTQYFGPGTRLTVL.

The CDR3 DNA is TGTGCCAGCAGTGAAAGAAGGCAGGGTAAAGGTAGCAATCAGCCCCAGCATTTT. Translation gives CASSERRQGKGSNQPQHF. J is TRBJ1-5 and V is TRBV6-1, with D possibly being TRBD1 (5 bases). This CDR3 contains 18 residues. Germline V gene data show CDR1 as MNHNS and CDR2 as SASEGT. Trimming removed 2 bases from V and 0 bases from J, with 17 bases in between.

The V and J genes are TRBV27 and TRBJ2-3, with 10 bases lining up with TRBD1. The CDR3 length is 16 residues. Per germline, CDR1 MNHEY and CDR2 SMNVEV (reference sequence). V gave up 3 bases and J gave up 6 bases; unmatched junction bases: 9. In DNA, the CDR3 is TGTGCCAGCAGTTTTCTTTCCGGGACAGGGGCGGATACGCAGTATTTT. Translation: CASSFLSGTGADTQYF.

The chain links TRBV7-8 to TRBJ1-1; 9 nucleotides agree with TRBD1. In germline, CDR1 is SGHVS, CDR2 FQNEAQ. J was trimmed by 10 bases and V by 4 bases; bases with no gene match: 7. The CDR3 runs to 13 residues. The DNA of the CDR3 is TGTGCCAGCAGCTCAGGGACAGGGAGTAGAGCTTTCTTT. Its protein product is CASSSGTGSRAFF.

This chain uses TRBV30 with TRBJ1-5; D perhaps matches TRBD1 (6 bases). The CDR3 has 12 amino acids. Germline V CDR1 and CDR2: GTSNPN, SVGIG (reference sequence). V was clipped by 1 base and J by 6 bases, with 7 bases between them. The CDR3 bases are TGTGCCTGGAGTGAGGGGGTTCAGCCCCAGCATTTT. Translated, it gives CAWSEGVQPQHF.

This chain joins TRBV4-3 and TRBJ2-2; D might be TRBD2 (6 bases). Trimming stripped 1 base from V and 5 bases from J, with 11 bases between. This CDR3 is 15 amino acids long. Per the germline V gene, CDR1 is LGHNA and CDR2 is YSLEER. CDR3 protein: CASSQGEGRTGELFF. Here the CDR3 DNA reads TGCGCCAGCAGCCAAGGGGAAGGGAGGACCGGGGAGCTGTTTTTT.

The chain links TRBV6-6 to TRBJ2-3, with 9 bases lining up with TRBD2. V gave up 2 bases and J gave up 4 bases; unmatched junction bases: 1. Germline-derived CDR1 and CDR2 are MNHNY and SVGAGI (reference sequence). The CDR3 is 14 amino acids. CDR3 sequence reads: CASSYGGGADTQYF. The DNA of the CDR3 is TGTGCCAGCAGTTACGGCGGGGGGGCAGATACGCAGTATTTT.

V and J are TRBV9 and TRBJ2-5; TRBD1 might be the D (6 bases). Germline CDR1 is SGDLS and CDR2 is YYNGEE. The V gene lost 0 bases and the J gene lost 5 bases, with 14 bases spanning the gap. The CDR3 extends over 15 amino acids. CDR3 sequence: CASSVGNRGGETQYF. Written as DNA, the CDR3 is TGTGCCAGCAGCGTAGGTAACAGAGGGGGTGAGACCCAGTACTTC. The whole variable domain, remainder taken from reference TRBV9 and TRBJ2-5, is DSGVTQTPKHLITATGQRVTLRCSPRSGDLSVYWYQQSLDQGLQFLIQYYNGEERAKGNILERFSAQQFPDLHSELNLSSLELGDSALYFCASSVGNRGGETQYFGPGTRLLVL.

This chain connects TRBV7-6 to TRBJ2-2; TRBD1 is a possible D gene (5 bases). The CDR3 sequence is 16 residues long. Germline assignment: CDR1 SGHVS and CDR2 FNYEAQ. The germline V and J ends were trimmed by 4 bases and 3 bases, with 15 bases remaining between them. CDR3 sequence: CASSSSQGSHTGELFF. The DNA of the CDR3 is TGTGCCAGCAGCTCTTCCCAGGGCTCGCACACCGGGGAGCTGTTTTTT. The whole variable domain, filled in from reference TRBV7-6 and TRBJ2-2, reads GAGVSQSPRYKVTKRGQDVALRCDPISGHVSLYWYRQALGQGPEFLTYFNYEAQQDKSGLPNDRFSAERPEGSISTLTIQRTEQRDSAMYRCASSSSQGSHTGELFFGEGSRLTVL.

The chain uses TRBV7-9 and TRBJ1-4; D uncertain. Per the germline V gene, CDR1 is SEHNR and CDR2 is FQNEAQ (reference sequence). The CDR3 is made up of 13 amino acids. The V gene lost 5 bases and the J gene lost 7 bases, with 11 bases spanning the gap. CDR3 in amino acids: CASSRDGSEKLFF. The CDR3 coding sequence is TGTGCCAGCAGCCGCGACGGGAGTGAAAAACTGTTTTTT. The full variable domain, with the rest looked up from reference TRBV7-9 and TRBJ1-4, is DTGVSQNPRHKITKRGQNVTFRCDPISEHNRLYWYRQTLGQGPEFLTYFQNEAQLEKSRLLSDRFSAERPKGSFSTLEIQRTEQGDSAMYLCASSRDGSEKLFFGSGTQLSVL.

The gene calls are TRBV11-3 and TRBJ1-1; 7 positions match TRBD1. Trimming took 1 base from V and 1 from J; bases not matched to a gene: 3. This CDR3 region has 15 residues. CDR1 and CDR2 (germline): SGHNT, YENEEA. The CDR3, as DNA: TGTGCCAGCAGCTTAGGGGGACAGCAGAACACTGAAGCTTTCTTT. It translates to CASSLGGQQNTEAFF.

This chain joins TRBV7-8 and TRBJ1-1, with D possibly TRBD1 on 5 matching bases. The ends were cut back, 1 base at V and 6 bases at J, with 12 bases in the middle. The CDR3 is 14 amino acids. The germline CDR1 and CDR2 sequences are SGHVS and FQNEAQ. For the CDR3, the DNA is TGTGCCAGCAGCTTAGTGGGGGGTAGCGCTGAAGCTTTCTTT. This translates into CASSLVGGSAEAFF.

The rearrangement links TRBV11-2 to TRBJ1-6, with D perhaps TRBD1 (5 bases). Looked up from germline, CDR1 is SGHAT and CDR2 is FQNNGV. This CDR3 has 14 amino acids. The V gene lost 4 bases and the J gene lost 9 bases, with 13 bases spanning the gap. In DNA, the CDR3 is TGTGCCAGCAGCTACAGACGCGGGGGTTCACCCCTCCACTTT. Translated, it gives CASSYRRGGSPLHF.

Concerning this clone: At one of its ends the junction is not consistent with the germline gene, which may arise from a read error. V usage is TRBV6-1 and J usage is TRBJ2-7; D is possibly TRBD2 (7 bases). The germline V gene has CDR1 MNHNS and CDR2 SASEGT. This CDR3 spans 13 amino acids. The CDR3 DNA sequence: TGTGCCAGCCGTGAGGGGGGGCGCAGCGAGCAGTACTTC. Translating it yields CASREGGRSEQYF.

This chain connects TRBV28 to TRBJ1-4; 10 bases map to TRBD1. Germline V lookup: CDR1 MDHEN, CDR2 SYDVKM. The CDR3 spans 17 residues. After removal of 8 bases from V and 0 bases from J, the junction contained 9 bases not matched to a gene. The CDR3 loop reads CASGVGDRGPTNEKLFF. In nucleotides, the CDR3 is TGTGCCAGCGGGGTAGGGGACAGGGGCCCAACTAATGAAAAACTGTTTTTT.

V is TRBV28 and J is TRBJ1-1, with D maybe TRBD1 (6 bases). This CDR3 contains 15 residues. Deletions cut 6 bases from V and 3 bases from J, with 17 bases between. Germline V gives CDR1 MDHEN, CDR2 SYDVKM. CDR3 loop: CASRLHQGRDTEAFF. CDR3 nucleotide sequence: TGTGCCAGCAGGCTGCACCAGGGGCGCGACACTGAAGCTTTCTTT.

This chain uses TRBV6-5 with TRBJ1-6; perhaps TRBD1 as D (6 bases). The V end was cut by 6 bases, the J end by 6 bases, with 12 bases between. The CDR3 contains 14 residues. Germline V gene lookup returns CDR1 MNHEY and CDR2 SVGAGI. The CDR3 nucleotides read TGTGCCAGCAGCATAACAGGGACTAATTCACCCCTCCACTTT. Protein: CASSITGTNSPLHF.

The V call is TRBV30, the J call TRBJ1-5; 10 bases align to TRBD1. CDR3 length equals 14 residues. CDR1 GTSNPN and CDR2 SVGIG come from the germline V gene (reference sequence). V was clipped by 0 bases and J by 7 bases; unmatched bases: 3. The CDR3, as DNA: TGTGCCTGGAGTGTTCGGACAGGGGGGCAGCCCCAGCATTTT. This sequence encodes CAWSVRTGGQPQHF.

The CDR3 nucleotides read TGTGCCAGCAGCCGGGGACAGGGCTCCTCACCCCTCCACTTT. It yields the protein CASSRGQGSSPLHF. This rearrangement joins TRBV3-1 (or the pseudogene TRBV3-2) to TRBJ1-6, with TRBD1 matching 9 bases. The CDR3 is made up of 14 amino acids. V was pared by 4 bases and J by 10 bases, with 5 bases of the junction left unmatched. The germline V gene has CDR1 LGHDT and CDR2 YNNKEL (reference sequence).

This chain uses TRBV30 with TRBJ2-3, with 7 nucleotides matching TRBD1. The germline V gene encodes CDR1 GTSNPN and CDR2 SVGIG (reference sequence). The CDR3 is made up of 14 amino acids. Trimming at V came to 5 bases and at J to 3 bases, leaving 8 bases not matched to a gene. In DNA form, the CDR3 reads TGTGCCTGGGGTCGACAGGGTTGGACAGATACGCAGTATTTT. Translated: CAWGRQGWTDTQYF.

The CDR3, as DNA: TGTGCCAGCAGCCAAGTAATCGGTGGCTACACCTTC. Translated: CASSQVIGGYTF. V and J are TRBV3-1 (or the pseudogene TRBV3-2) and TRBJ1-2; no definite D call. CDR3 length: 12 residues. CDR1 is LGHDT, CDR2 YNNKEL, per germline (reference sequence). V was pared by 1 base and J by 7 bases, with 7 bases between.

The CDR3 DNA reads TGTGCCAGCAGTAGGAGGGCCTACAATGAGCAGTTCTTC. This translates into CASSRRAYNEQFF. The rearrangement links TRBV27 to TRBJ2-1; possibly TRBD2 for D (6 bases). Trimming left V 5 bases short and J 2 bases short, with 7 bases between. CDR1 MNHEY and CDR2 SMNVEV come from the germline V gene (reference sequence). The CDR3 spans 13 residues.

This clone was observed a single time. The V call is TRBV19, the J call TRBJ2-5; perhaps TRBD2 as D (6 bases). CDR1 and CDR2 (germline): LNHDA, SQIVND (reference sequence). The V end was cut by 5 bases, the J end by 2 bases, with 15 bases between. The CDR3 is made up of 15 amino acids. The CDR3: CASSGGAGLQETQYF. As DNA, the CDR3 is TGTGCCAGTAGTGGTGGAGCGGGCCTTCAAGAGACCCAGTACTTC.

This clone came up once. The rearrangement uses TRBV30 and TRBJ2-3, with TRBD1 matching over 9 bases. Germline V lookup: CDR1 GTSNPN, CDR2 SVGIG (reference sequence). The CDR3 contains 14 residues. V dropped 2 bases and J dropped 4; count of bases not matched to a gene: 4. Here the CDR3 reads CAWSQGQGPDTQYF. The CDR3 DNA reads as TGTGCCTGGAGTCAGGGACAGGGACCAGATACGCAGTATTTT.